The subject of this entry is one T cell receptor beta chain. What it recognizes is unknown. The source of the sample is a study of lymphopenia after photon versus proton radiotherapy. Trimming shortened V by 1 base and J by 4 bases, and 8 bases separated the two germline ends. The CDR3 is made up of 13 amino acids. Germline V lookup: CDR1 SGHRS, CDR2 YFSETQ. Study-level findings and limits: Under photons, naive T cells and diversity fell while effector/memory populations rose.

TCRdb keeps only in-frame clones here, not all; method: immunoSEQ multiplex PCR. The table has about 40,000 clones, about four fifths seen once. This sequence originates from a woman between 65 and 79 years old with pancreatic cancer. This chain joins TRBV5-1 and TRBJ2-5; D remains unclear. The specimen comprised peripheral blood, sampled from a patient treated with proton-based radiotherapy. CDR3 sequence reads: CASSLFLRETQYF. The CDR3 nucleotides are TGCGCCAGCAGCTTGTTCCTTAGAGAGACCCAGTACTTC.